The 8 T cell receptor beta chains below all came from one sample that was sequenced in a study of vaccination effects on CD4 cells after COVID-19. These TCRs are of unknown antigen specificity. Only in-frame clones appear in the TCRdb table, and some are missing; sequencing was by immunoSEQ multiplex PCR. The profile shows roughly 64,000 clones, 72% of them singletons. Culture lasted around eleven days before CD4+ T cell isolation. This material consisted of CD4+ T cells from PBMCs cultured without peptide, taken before COVID-19 vaccination. Receptors originate from a human donor who had a prior SARS-CoV-2 infection.

CDR3: CASRGEGLGGELFF. DNA of the CDR3: TGTGCCAGCAGGGGGGAAGGGCTAGGCGGGGAGCTGTTTTTT. The rearrangement uses TRBV2 and TRBJ2-2; D possibly matches TRBD1 or TRBD2 (5 bases each). V was clipped by 6 bases and J by 7 bases, with 15 bases between them. Germline V gene lookup returns CDR1 SNHLY and CDR2 FYNNEI. CDR3 length equals 14 residues.

This chain joins TRBV11-3 and TRBJ1-6, with 7 bases aligning to TRBD1. The CDR3 spans 15 residues. Germline CDR1 is SGHNT and CDR2 is YENEEA. V dropped 5 bases and J dropped 5; count of bases not matched to a gene: 6. In DNA form, the CDR3 reads TGTGCCAGCAGCGCATCCGGGACAGATAATTCACCCCTCCACTTT. Translation: CASSASGTDNSPLHF.

J is TRBJ2-7 and V is TRBV5-6, with D possibly TRBD2 on 5 matching bases. This CDR3 spans 14 amino acids. Germline V CDR1 and CDR2: SGHDT, YYEEEE. Trimming removed 1 base from V and 4 bases from J, with 12 bases in between. CDR3 in amino acids: CASSLPSLLYEQYF. The CDR3 DNA is TGTGCCAGCAGCTTGCCTAGCCTTCTGTACGAGCAGTACTTC.

This sequence joins TRBV19 and TRBJ2-3; no clear D. The CDR3 has 13 amino acids. Germline CDR1 LNHDA, CDR2 SQIVND (reference sequence). V was clipped by 3 bases and J by 2 bases, with 6 bases between them. CDR3 loop: CASSIDFTDTQYF. The CDR3 nucleotides read TGTGCCAGTAGTATTGACTTCACAGATACGCAGTATTTT.

The V call is TRBV5-1, the J call TRBJ1-3; TRBD1 matches at 8 bases. The CDR3 is 14 residues long. CDR1 SGHRS and CDR2 YFSETQ come from the germline V gene. J was trimmed by 2 bases and V by 6 bases; bases with no gene match: 4. The CDR3 DNA sequence: TGCGCCAGCACCCAGGGGGCCGCTGGAAACACCATATATTTT. This translates into CASTQGAAGNTIYF.

The CDR3 DNA reads as TGTGCCAGCAGCCCGGAAAGGGCCTATGGCTACACCTTC. Translating it yields CASSPERAYGYTF. V usage is TRBV11-2 and J usage is TRBJ1-2; D remains unclear. Germline assignment: CDR1 SGHAT and CDR2 FQNNGV. The CDR3 length is 13 residues. The germline V and J ends were trimmed by 5 bases and 4 bases, with 11 bases remaining between them.

This clone was picked up a small number of times. V is TRBV7-9 and J is TRBJ2-6, with 7 bases fitting TRBD1. Germline loops: CDR1 SEHNR, CDR2 FQNEAQ (reference sequence). CDR3 length equals 17 residues. Trimming took 7 bases from V and 0 from J; bases not matched to a gene: 9. CDR3 sequence reads: CASTKRAGGSGANVLTF. Written as DNA, the CDR3 is TGTGCCAGCACCAAAAGGGCAGGGGGCTCTGGGGCCAACGTCCTGACTTTC.

V usage is TRBV3-1 (or the pseudogene TRBV3-2) and J usage is TRBJ1-1, with D possibly matching TRBD1 (5 bases). Germline V gene data show CDR1 as LGHDT and CDR2 as YNNKEL (reference sequence). Trimming cost V 1 base and J 1 base, with 13 bases left between them. The CDR3 totals 16 residues. The chain's CDR3 is CASSQGTRQSNTEAFF. The CDR3 bases are TGTGCCAGCAGCCAAGGGACTAGACAGTCGAACACTGAAGCTTTCTTT.